Sequencing of this T cell receptor (beta chain) was carried out in a study of OX40 agonist ivuxolimab in advanced cancers. Across the whole study: The treatment was a fully human IgG2 OX40 agonist, ivuxolimab.

Generated by immunoSEQ multiplex PCR, the TCRdb table keeps only in-frame clones and is missing some. The repertoire has some 94,000 clones, 91% of them found once; the top ten carry around 0.86%. This CDR3 is 15 amino acids long. V lost 0 bases and J 5 bases, leaving 13 bases between the germline ends. Germline loops: CDR1 SEHNR, CDR2 FQNEAQ (reference sequence). In regard to this clone: Its antigen is not known.

The study, taken as a whole, reports: Several nonresponders also turned out to have low normalized T-cell clonal expansion.

This material consisted of CD4+ or CD8+ T cells sorted from blood, taken in a trial of the OX40 agonist ivuxolimab. The receptor was isolated from an adult with an advanced solid tumor such as melanoma, head and neck, liver or kidney cancer. V and J are TRBV7-9 and TRBJ2-5, with TRBD1 as a possible D gene (5 bases). CDR3: CASSLAAGSGETQYF. The CDR3 coding sequence is TGTGCCAGCAGCTTAGCGGCAGGGTCTGGTGAGACCCAGTACTTC.